A selection of T cell receptor beta chains follows, all from one sample in a study of beta chain features in type 1 diabetes. Measured with immunoSEQ multiplex PCR; TCRdb has only the in-frame clones, and not every one. Found here are approximately 270,000 clones, 13% to 15% of them singletons; the top ten hold 0.017%. Material for sequencing was naive CD4+ T cells from blood. These receptors were taken from a man younger than 45 with type 1 diabetes. Each CDR3 is given with its conserved first and last residue. A D gene is named only where the DNA matches it firmly.

J: TRBJ1-3; D: NA; V: TRBV14; CDR3: CASSQELRSSGNTIYF
J: TRBJ2-7; D: NA; V: TRBV6-1; CDR3: CASSEAAGYEQYF
J: TRBJ2-1; D: NA; V: TRBV9; CDR3: CASSLMSSSSYNEQFF
J: TRBJ2-7; D: NA; V: TRBV5-1; CDR3: CASSLTGEVHEQYF
J: TRBJ2-2; D: TRBD2; V: TRBV7-9; CDR3: CASSRSGTGELFF
J: TRBJ1-1; D: NA; V: TRBV10-2; CDR3: CASTSGKNTEAFF
J: TRBJ1-5; D: NA; V: TRBV20-1; CDR3: CSARMGTSQHF
J: TRBJ2-5; D: TRBD2; V: TRBV9; CDR3: CASSVAGGTSGEQTQYF
J: TRBJ1-5; D: NA; V: TRBV5-1; CDR3: CASSLITGQPQHF
J: TRBJ1-1; D: NA; V: TRBV18; CDR3: CASSPRGRTEAFF
J: TRBJ2-7; D: TRBD1; V: TRBV7-3; CDR3: CASSRQGNVSEQYF
J: TRBJ1-1; D: TRBD1; V: TRBV5-1; CDR3: CASSLRQGLMNTEAFF
J: TRBJ1-1; D: NA; V: TRBV6-5; CDR3: CASSSGVRTEAFF
J: TRBJ1-1; D: TRBD1; V: TRBV2; CDR3: CASRLVPTGGEAFF
J: TRBJ1-2; D: NA; V: TRBV4-1; CDR3: CASSHGILRTPRDFSYGYTF
J: TRBJ1-2; D: NA; V: TRBV5-6; CDR3: CASSLGPRGGYGYTF
J: TRBJ2-7; D: TRBD1; V: TRBV7-3; CDR3: CASSFRGGTAYEQYF
J: TRBJ1-1; D: NA; V: TRBV7-2; CDR3: CASSLQGSTEAFF
J: TRBJ2-1; D: NA; V: TRBV18; CDR3: CASSHMDGFSRVQFF
J: TRBJ1-2; D: NA; V: TRBV5-6; CDR3: CASSLGPGINYGYTF
J: TRBJ2-7; D: NA; V: TRBV4-3; CDR3: CASSQDFLNFGEQYF
J: TRBJ2-1; D: NA; V: TRBV29-1; CDR3: CSVEGGGFFYNEQFF
J: TRBJ2-1; D: NA; V: TRBV15; CDR3: CATSREAFYNEQFF